The next 2 T cell receptor beta chains were all read from a single sample in a study of control samples from healthy donors and cancer patients. Assay used: immunoSEQ multiplex PCR; TCRdb lists only in-frame clones, some missing. The sample holds over 100,000 clones, over 85% seen once. The sequencing sample was made of blood. The receptors come from a man between 18 and 29 years old in good health.

The V gene is TRBV27, the J gene TRBJ1-6; no firm D call. Germline CDR1 is MNHEY and CDR2 is SMNVEV (reference sequence). V shed 6 bases and J shed 7 bases, with 13 bases lying between them. The CDR3 totals 14 residues. CDR3 in amino acids: CASRLGTGNSPLHF. CDR3 sequence (DNA): TGTGCCAGCAGACTCGGAACGGGAAATTCACCCCTCCACTTT.

V and J are TRBV3-1 (or the pseudogene TRBV3-2) and TRBJ2-6; D gene ambiguous. Germline values: CDR1 LGHDT, CDR2 YNNKEL (reference sequence). There are 15 residues in the CDR3. Trimming removed 4 bases from V and 2 bases from J, with 9 bases in between. The chain's CDR3 is CASSLGRPGANVLTF. CDR3 nucleotides: TGTGCCAGCAGCCTTGGAAGACCTGGGGCCAACGTCCTGACTTTC.